This T cell receptor beta chain was recorded in a study of cytomegalovirus exposure and HLA in healthy donors. Notes on this clone: What it recognizes is unknown.

The CDR3 runs to 12 residues. V lost 1 base, J lost 7 bases, and 8 bases lay in between. Germline V gene lookup returns CDR1 SGHRS and CDR2 YFSETQ. Broader study findings: An apparent linkage of common viral pathogens to several of the most significant clusters emerged in a later analysis. V- and J-gene trimming in TCR beta was tied to a missense DCLRE1C variant by an analysis performed later. Across donors, presence/absence analyses took sequencing depth to be roughly uniform.

PCR employed 60 Vbeta and 13 Jbeta primers. The repertoire was sequenced with immunoSEQ multiplex PCR; TCRdb's copy has only in-frame clones and lacks some. The data show around 200,000 clones, 80% seen once. The clonotype was recovered from a boy between 10 and 17 years old in good health and CMV-seronegative. Source material: PBMCs. The rearrangement links TRBV5-1 to TRBJ1-1; the D is unclear. The CDR3 DNA reads as TGCGCCAGCAGCTTGTTAGCGGATGAAGCTTTCTTT. Its translation is CASSLLADEAFF.